This T cell receptor (beta chain) appears in the sequencing data of a study of T cell changes during pregnancy in multiple sclerosis. In this sample, this clone turned up a few times. A read error may produce the germline difference seen at one junction end. The CDR3 contains 13 residues. Germline V CDR1 and CDR2: GTSNPN, SVGIG (reference sequence). Generated by immunoSEQ multiplex PCR, the TCRdb table keeps only in-frame clones and is missing some. The profile covers nearly 110,000 clones, with around 92% appearing a single time and roughly 1.7% taken by the ten largest. The chain recombines TRBV30 with TRBJ1-1; the D is unclear. Sequencing was performed on peripheral blood, taken after pregnancy. The sequence derives from a female donor with multiple sclerosis, enrolled in a pregnancy study. The CDR3 bases are TGTGCCCGGAGATCCGGGGTAAACACTGAAGCTTTCTTT. Protein sequence: CARRSGVNTEAFF.